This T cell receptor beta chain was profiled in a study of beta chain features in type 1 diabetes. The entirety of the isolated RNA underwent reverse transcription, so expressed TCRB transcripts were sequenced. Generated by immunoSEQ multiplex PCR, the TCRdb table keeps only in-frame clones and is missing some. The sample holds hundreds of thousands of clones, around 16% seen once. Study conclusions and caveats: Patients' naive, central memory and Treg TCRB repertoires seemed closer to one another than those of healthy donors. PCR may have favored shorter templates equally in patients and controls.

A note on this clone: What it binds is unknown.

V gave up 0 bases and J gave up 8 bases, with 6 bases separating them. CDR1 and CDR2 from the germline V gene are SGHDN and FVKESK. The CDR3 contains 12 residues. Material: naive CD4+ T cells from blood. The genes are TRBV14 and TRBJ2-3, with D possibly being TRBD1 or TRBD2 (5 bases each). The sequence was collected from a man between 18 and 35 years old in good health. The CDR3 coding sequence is TGTGCCAGCAGCCAAGAAGGGACTACGCAGTATTTT. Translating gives CASSQEGTTQYF.